The 9 T cell receptor beta chains given below trace back to one sample, sequenced in a study of blood T cell repertoires in COVID-19. Generated by immunoSEQ multiplex PCR, the TCRdb table keeps only in-frame clones and is missing some. The sample yields about 530,000 clones, about 88% seen once. The sequencing sample was made of peripheral blood. Receptor source: a woman between 50 and 59 years old with COVID-19, enrolled during active disease.

The count of this clone is one. V gene TRBV27 combines with J gene TRBJ1-4, with D perhaps matching TRBD1 (5 bases). Germline assignment: CDR1 MNHEY and CDR2 SMNVEV (reference sequence). The CDR3 sequence is 14 residues long. The ends were cut back, 3 bases at V and 7 bases at J, with 12 bases in the middle. CDR3 sequence reads: CASSLGTGGEKLFF. CDR3 DNA sequence: TGTGCCAGCAGTTTGGGTACGGGGGGTGAAAAACTGTTTTTT. The entire variable domain, with the rest obtained from reference TRBV27 and TRBJ1-4, is as follows: EAQVTQNPRYLITVTGKKLTVTCSQNMNHEYMSWYRQDPGLGLRQIYYSMNVEVTDKGDVPEGYKVSRKEKRNFPLILESPSPNQTSLYFCASSLGTGGEKLFFGSGTQLSVL.

The genes are TRBV5-1 and TRBJ1-6; maybe TRBD1 (5 bases). Trimming took 4 bases from V and 7 from J, leaving 18 bases between them. Germline CDR1 is SGHRS and CDR2 is YFSETQ. The CDR3 has 16 residues. Here the CDR3 reads CASSPLRAGNNSPLHF. DNA of the CDR3: TGCGCCAGCAGCCCCCTCAGGGCGGGGAACAATTCACCCCTCCACTTT. Based on the CDR3 plus reference TRBV5-1 and TRBJ1-6, the full variable domain is KAGVTQTPRYLIKTRGQQVTLSCSPISGHRSVSWYQQTPGQGLQFLFEYFSETQRNKGNFPGRFSGRQFSNSRSEMNVSTLELGDSALYLCASSPLRAGNNSPLHFGNGTRLTVT.

As concerns this clone: Other DNA sequences in this specimen translate into the identical CDR3. The chain couples TRBV5-4 to TRBJ2-1, with 9 bases lining up with TRBD1. The CDR3 is 15 residues long. Trimming took 4 bases from V and 2 from J; bases not matched to a gene: 4. Germline CDR1 reads SGHNT; CDR2 reads YYREEE (reference sequence). The CDR3 loop reads CASSLDRGAYNEQFF. The CDR3 region has the DNA TGTGCCAGCAGCCTGGACAGGGGTGCCTACAATGAGCAGTTCTTC.

The CDR3 region is CAWTKGAAEAFF. The CDR3 DNA reads TGTGCCTGGACTAAGGGGGCCGCTGAAGCTTTCTTT. The chain uses TRBV30 and TRBJ1-1; 7 nucleotides line up with TRBD1. The CDR3 covers 12 residues. With V trimmed by 4 bases and J by 6 bases, 5 bases remained unmatched. The germline V gene encodes CDR1 GTSNPN and CDR2 SVGIG (reference sequence).

The genes are TRBV28 and TRBJ2-5, with D perhaps TRBD1 (5 bases). Germline V gives CDR1 MDHEN, CDR2 SYDVKM. This CDR3 has 12 amino acids. The V end lost 6 bases, the J end lost 3 bases, and 8 bases lay between the germline ends. CDR3 sequence reads: CASRGRKETQYF. The CDR3, as DNA: TGTGCCAGCAGGGGGCGAAAAGAGACCCAGTACTTC.

The CDR3 protein is CASSLTGDLSEAFF. In DNA, the CDR3 is TGCGCCAGCAGCTTGACAGGGGATCTTTCTGAAGCTTTCTTT. The chain is built from TRBV5-1 and TRBJ1-1, with 7 bases identical to TRBD1. The junction had 6 bases not matched to a gene; V was cut back by 1 base and J by 6 bases. The CDR3 is 14 amino acids. CDR1 SGHRS and CDR2 YFSETQ come from the germline V gene.

V is TRBV15 and J is TRBJ2-6; TRBD2 is a possible D gene (6 bases). There are 19 residues in the CDR3. Germline V gene sequence: CDR1 LNHNV, CDR2 YYDKDF (reference sequence). V lost 0 bases to trimming and J lost 6 bases, with 21 bases between them. This chain's CDR3 is CATSREAKEEGGLANVLTF. DNA for the CDR3: TGTGCCACCAGCAGAGAAGCCAAGGAAGAGGGAGGTCTGGCCAACGTCCTGACTTTC.

The chain has TRBV4-1 and TRBJ2-4, with 7 bases that match TRBD2. Germline V gene data show CDR1 as MGHRA and CDR2 as YSYEKL. Trimming took 3 bases from V and 0 from J; bases not matched to a gene: 8. This CDR3 spans 17 amino acids. CDR3 in DNA: TGCGCCAGCAGCCAGTGGGCTAGCGGTATAGCCAAAAACATTCAGTACTTC. This translates into CASSQWASGIAKNIQYF.

In DNA, the CDR3 is TGTGCCAGCGGGAGAGGCTATACCGACACTGAAGCTTTCTTT. Its protein product is CASGRGYTDTEAFF. The chain has TRBV28 and TRBJ1-1; D is undetermined. Germline V lookup: CDR1 MDHEN, CDR2 SYDVKM. The CDR3 consists of 14 residues. V lost 8 bases and J 3 bases, leaving 16 bases between the germline ends.